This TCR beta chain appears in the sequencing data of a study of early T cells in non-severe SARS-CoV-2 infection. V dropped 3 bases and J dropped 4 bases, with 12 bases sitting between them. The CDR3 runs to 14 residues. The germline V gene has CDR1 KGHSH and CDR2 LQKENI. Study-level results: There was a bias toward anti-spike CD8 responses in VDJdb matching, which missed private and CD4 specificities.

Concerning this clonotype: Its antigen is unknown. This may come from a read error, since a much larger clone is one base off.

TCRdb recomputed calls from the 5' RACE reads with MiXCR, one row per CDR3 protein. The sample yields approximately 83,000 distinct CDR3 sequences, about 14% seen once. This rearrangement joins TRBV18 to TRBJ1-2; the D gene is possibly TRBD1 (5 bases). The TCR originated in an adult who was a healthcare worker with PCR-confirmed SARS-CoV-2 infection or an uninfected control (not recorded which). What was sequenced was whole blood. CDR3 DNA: TGTGCCAGCTCACCGGGGCAGCGCATCTATGGCTACACCTTC. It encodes CASSPGQRIYGYTF.